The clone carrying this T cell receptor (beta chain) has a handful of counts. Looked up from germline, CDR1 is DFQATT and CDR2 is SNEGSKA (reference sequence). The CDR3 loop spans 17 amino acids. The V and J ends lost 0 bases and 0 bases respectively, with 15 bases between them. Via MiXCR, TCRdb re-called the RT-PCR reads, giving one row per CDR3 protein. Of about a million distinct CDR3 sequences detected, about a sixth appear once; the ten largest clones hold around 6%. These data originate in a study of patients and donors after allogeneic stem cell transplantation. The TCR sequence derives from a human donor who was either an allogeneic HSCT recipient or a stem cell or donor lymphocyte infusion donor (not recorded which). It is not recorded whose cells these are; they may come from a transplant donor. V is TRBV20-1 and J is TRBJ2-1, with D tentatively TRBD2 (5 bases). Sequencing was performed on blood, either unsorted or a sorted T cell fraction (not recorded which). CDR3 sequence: CSARDESGLSSYNEQFF. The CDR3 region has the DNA TGCAGTGCTAGAGATGAAAGTGGACTCAGCTCCTACAATGAGCAGTTCTTC.